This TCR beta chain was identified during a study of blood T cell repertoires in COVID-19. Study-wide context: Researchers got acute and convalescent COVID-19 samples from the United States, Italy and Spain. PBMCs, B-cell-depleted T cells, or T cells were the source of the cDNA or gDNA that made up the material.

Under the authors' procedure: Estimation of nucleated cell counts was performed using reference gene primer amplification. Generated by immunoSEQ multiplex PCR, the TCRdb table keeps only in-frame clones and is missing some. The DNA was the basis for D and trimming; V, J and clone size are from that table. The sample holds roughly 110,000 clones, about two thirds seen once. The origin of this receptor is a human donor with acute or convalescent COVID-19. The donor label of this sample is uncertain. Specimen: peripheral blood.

DNA for the CDR3: TGCAGCGTGGACAGGGGGACCACTGAAGCTTTCTTT. Amino acids: CSVDRGTTEAFF. J is TRBJ1-1 and V is TRBV29-1; 10 nucleotides match TRBD1. The junction had 2 bases not matched to a gene; V was cut back by 6 bases and J by 4 bases. CDR1 is SQVTM, CDR2 ANQGSEA, per germline. The CDR3 is 12 amino acids.